This TCR beta chain came from a study of T cells in Graves' hyperthyroidism and ophthalmopathy. Amplification yielded TCR beta CDR3 regions, with RNA transcripts as the source. First-round RT-PCR with HTBI primers amplified the TCR CDR3 region. Via MiXCR, TCRdb re-called the multiplex PCR reads, giving one row per CDR3 protein. Of 300,000 to 400,000 distinct CDR3 sequences listed, roughly 14% were seen once; the top ten hold more than 9.5%. Not enrolled were patients with uncontrolled infection, other autoimmune disease, pregnancy or lactation. V was trimmed by 0 bases and J by 2 bases, leaving 11 bases between them. Germline CDR1 and CDR2: SGHNT and YYREEE (reference sequence). This CDR3 comprises 15 residues. This clonotype was observed a handful of times.

The clonotype comes from a woman aged 55-75 years with Graves' hyperthyroidism. This chain joins TRBV5-4 and TRBJ1-1, with D tentatively TRBD1 (5 bases). Sequences were obtained from blood. For the CDR3, the DNA is TGTGCCAGCAGCTTGGTCGGGGCCCCTAACACTGAAGCTTTCTTT. Residues: CASSLVGAPNTEAFF.